This T cell receptor beta chain was recorded in a study of T cells after yellow fever vaccination. About the study: Fractions of low cell number were prepared using SMART-Seq v4 Ultra Low Input. Study-level points and caveats: It was a small share of clonotypes that appeared in both CD4 and CD8 compartments. Contamination by abundant bulk-population clonotypes could be present in FACS-sorted repertoires.

It was through 5'RACE template switching that TCR cDNA was made, with a universal primer site and UMIs added. TCRdb re-derived calls from the 5' RACE reads in MiXCR, one entry per CDR3 protein. The data hold about 360,000 distinct CDR3 sequences, with roughly 6.2% observed a single time. From germline, CDR1 is GTSNPN and CDR2 SVGIG (reference sequence). The CDR3 runs 13 residues. Trimming stripped 4 bases from V and 4 bases from J, with 13 bases between. Remarks on this clonotype: Its antigen is currently unknown.

The clonotype originates from a man aged 25 to 40 who received the YFV17D yellow fever vaccine. The material sequenced was PBMCs, taken 5 days after the yellow fever booster vaccination. This chain joins TRBV30 and TRBJ1-1; D might be TRBD1 (5 bases). The CDR3 DNA sequence: TGTGCCTGGATTGGGGGGTCGGGCACTGAAGCTTTCTTT. It codes for CAWIGGSGTEAFF.